The TCR beta chain under discussion was sequenced for a study of T cell repertoires in cytomegalovirus infection. Across the whole study: Shared public TCR beta signatures pointed to both CMV infection and a matching HLA type. Findings and caveats of the study: CMV-specific TCR beta clonotypes restricted by HLA-C dominated the ex vivo response.

TCRdb analysed the reads with MiXCR anew, one entry per CDR3 protein. The sample has roughly 570,000 distinct CDR3 sequences; around 40% are singletons. As concerns this clonotype: The antigen is unknown.

The germline V and J ends were trimmed by 1 base and 3 bases, with 10 bases remaining between them. Looked up from germline, CDR1 is SGHTA and CDR2 is FQGNSA. This CDR3 contains 15 residues. Sample: cultured PBMCs, taken from culture after CMV antigen stimulation. This chain connects TRBV7-2 to TRBJ1-5; D remains unclear. This sequence originates from a human donor in good health (CMV status not recorded). Some clones in this sample may be carry-over from other donors' samples. CDR3 DNA sequence: TGTGCCAGCAGCTTAGAGTCTCGACTCAATCAGCCCCAGCATTTT. It specifies CASSLESRLNQPQHF.